Listed here is a single T cell receptor (beta chain). The sample originates from a study of blood T cell repertoires in COVID-19. About the research overall: The United States, Italy and Spain provided the acute and convalescent COVID-19 samples. The analysed material was cDNA or gDNA that came from T cells, B-cell-depleted T cells, or PBMCs.

The CDR3 extends over 17 amino acids. CDR1 is LNHDA, CDR2 SQIVND, per germline (reference sequence). The ends lost 7 bases at V and 5 bases at J; junction bases unmatched: 12. Repertoires were generated with immunoSEQ multiplex PCR, while TCRdb's copy carries only in-frame clones and drops some. Among 15,000 to 19,000 clones listed, about 86% were seen once. The sample consisted of peripheral blood. The receptor's source is a man aged 60-69 years with acute or convalescent COVID-19. This chain links TRBV19 with TRBJ2-3, with 13 bases fitting TRBD2. The CDR3 DNA follows: TGTGCCAGTAAGGGCTTCAAACTAGCGGGGGGGCGAGATACGCAGTATTTT. Translation gives CASKGFKLAGGRDTQYF.